These 26 T cell receptor beta chains were all obtained from the same sample, sequenced in a study of OX40 agonist ivuxolimab in advanced cancers. Some clones are missing from TCRdb's copy, which holds only in-frame ones; the method was immunoSEQ multiplex PCR. The sample has roughly 48,000 clones, 85% to 90% seen once. Source: CD4+ or CD8+ T cells sorted from blood, taken in a trial of the OX40 agonist ivuxolimab. The receptors shown here come from an adult with an advanced solid tumor such as melanoma, head and neck, liver or kidney cancer.

The genes are TRBV14 and TRBJ1-1; a possible D gene is TRBD1 (5 bases). The V gene's germline CDR1 is SGHDN and CDR2 FVKESK. The CDR3 extends over 13 amino acids. The V end lost 3 bases, the J end lost 7 bases, and 12 bases lay between the germline ends. The CDR3 DNA follows: TGTGCCAGCAGCCACTGGGGGGTAGTTGAAGCTTTCTTT. Translated: CASSHWGVVEAFF.

The chain links TRBV7-2 to TRBJ2-7; D tentatively fits TRBD1 or TRBD2 (5 bases each). The ends were cut back, 3 bases at V and 2 bases at J, with 17 bases in the middle. The germline V gene has CDR1 SGHTA and CDR2 FQGNSA. The CDR3 is made up of 16 amino acids. The CDR3 loop reads CASSFKDSSGTYEQYF. The CDR3 nucleotides read TGTGCCAGCAGCTTTAAGGACTCTTCAGGGACCTACGAGCAGTACTTC.

The chain carries TRBV19 and TRBJ1-1; D uncertain. The V gene's germline CDR1 is LNHDA and CDR2 SQIVND (reference sequence). V was shortened by 3 bases and J by 4 bases, with 15 bases between the two germline ends. The CDR3 is 15 amino acids. DNA for the CDR3: TGTGCCAGTAGTATGGGTGGGGTTTGGGGCACTGAAGCTTTCTTT. Its protein product is CASSMGGVWGTEAFF.

This rearrangement joins TRBV4-1 to TRBJ1-6, with D hard to call. V lost 0 bases and J lost 6, with 6 bases in between. The CDR3 runs 14 residues. Germline V gene sequence: CDR1 MGHRA, CDR2 YSYEKL. DNA for the CDR3: TGCGCCAGCAGCCAAGACAGGTTTAATTCACCCCTCCACTTT. It specifies CASSQDRFNSPLHF.

This chain connects TRBV6-5 to TRBJ2-7; D gene unclear. CDR1 is MNHEY and CDR2 is SVGAGI in the germline V gene. This CDR3 is built from 16 residues. V shed 0 bases and J shed 2 bases, with 14 bases lying between them. The CDR3 reads CASSYSKDPTPYEQYF. The CDR3 coding sequence is TGTGCCAGCAGTTACTCGAAGGATCCCACCCCCTACGAGCAGTACTTC.

This clone came up once. The V call is TRBV7-2, the J call TRBJ2-2; D is unclear. The CDR3 contains 13 residues. V dropped 5 bases and J dropped 3 bases, with 7 bases sitting between them. The germline V gene encodes CDR1 SGHTA and CDR2 FQGNSA. CDR3 residues: CASSEADTGELFF. In DNA, the CDR3 is TGTGCCAGCAGCGAGGCGGACACCGGGGAGCTGTTTTTT.

The chain recombines TRBV4-1 with TRBJ2-7; 8 nucleotides align to TRBD1. Losses at the gene ends were 2 bases for V and 7 bases for J; bases not matched to a gene: 7. This CDR3 has 14 residues. Germline CDR1 and CDR2: MGHRA and YSYEKL. The CDR3 reads CASSQTGQGREQYF. The DNA of the CDR3 is TGCGCCAGCAGCCAAACAGGACAGGGCAGGGAGCAGTACTTC.

This clone was seen a single time. This chain uses TRBV7-9 with TRBJ1-4; D is perhaps TRBD1 (6 bases). This CDR3 spans 18 amino acids. Deletions cut 5 bases from V and 0 bases from J, with 19 bases between. Germline assignment: CDR1 SEHNR and CDR2 FQNEAQ (reference sequence). The CDR3 DNA reads TGTGCCAGCAGCGAAACAGGGTGGGGATCTGCAACTAATGAAAAACTGTTTTTT. As protein: CASSETGWGSATNEKLFF.

The J gene is TRBJ1-2, the V gene TRBV6-6; D call uncertain. V was cut by 5 bases and J by 2 bases, with 9 bases left in between. Germline CDR1 is MNHNY and CDR2 is SVGAGI (reference sequence). The length of the CDR3 is 13 residues. CDR3 coding DNA: TGTGCCAGCAGTACTCCTGACAACTATGGCTACACCTTC. Protein: CASSTPDNYGYTF.

The chain has TRBV19 and TRBJ2-5, with D possibly matching TRBD2 (7 bases). Germline CDR1 reads LNHDA; CDR2 reads SQIVND (reference sequence). CDR3 size: 16 residues. V was clipped by 1 base and J by 1 base, with 13 bases between them. CDR3 in amino acids: CASSIGGGGPQETQYF. CDR3 in DNA: TGTGCCAGTAGTATAGGAGGCGGGGGCCCCCAAGAGACCCAGTACTTC.

The rearrangement links TRBV11-2 to TRBJ2-1; D gene uncertain. Trimming removed 5 bases at V and 0 bases at J, with 5 bases between. The CDR3 contains 13 residues. The germline V gene has CDR1 SGHAT and CDR2 FQNNGV. The CDR3 DNA follows: TGTGCCAGCAGCCCTGTCTCCTACAATGAGCAGTTCTTC. Translated, it gives CASSPVSYNEQFF.

This rearrangement joins TRBV4-3 to TRBJ2-2; D may be TRBD1 (6 bases). CDR3 length equals 14 residues. Germline V gene lookup returns CDR1 LGHNA and CDR2 YSLEER. V was clipped by 6 bases and J by 4 bases, with 12 bases between them. The CDR3 protein is CASRKTGLTGELFF. Here the CDR3 DNA reads TGCGCCAGCAGGAAGACAGGACTCACCGGGGAGCTGTTTTTT.

The chain carries TRBV30 and TRBJ1-2, with 8 bases identical to TRBD1. This CDR3 contains 12 residues. V lost 5 bases and J lost 8; bases outside the gene matches: 7. CDR1 is GTSNPN and CDR2 is SVGIG in the germline V gene (reference sequence). The CDR3 loop is CAWGQGIGGYTF. In nucleotides, the CDR3 is TGTGCCTGGGGACAGGGAATCGGGGGCTACACCTTC.

The rearrangement uses TRBV4-3 and TRBJ2-7, with TRBD2 identical over 8 bases. The junction had 9 bases not matched to a gene; V was cut back by 0 bases and J by 5 bases. This CDR3 region has 16 residues. Germline-derived CDR1 and CDR2 are LGHNA and YSLEER. The CDR3: CASSQDRSGGFDEQYF. CDR3 DNA sequence: TGCGCCAGCAGCCAAGATCGGAGCGGGGGATTTGACGAGCAGTACTTC.

The chain joins TRBV7-8 to TRBJ2-5, with D possibly being TRBD1 (6 bases). The CDR3 is made up of 16 amino acids. Trimming took off 1 base at V and 2 bases at J, with 14 bases between the two ends. The germline CDR1 and CDR2 sequences are SGHVS and FQNEAQ. For the CDR3, the DNA is TGTGCCAGCAGCTTAGGGTCCACCGGGACACAAGAGACCCAGTACTTC. Its translation: CASSLGSTGTQETQYF.

The V gene is TRBV12-5, the J gene TRBJ1-1, with D possibly being TRBD1 (6 bases). The CDR3 extends over 14 amino acids. Germline values: CDR1 LGHNT, CDR2 FRNRAP. V was pared by 5 bases and J by 1 base, with 11 bases between. CDR3 bases: TGTGCTAGTGGTCCGGACAGTCCGAACACTGAAGCTTTCTTT. This encodes CASGPDSPNTEAFF.

V and J are TRBV5-1 and TRBJ1-2, with D unresolved. The CDR3 length is 19 residues. CDR1 is SGHRS and CDR2 is YFSETQ in the germline V gene. V was cut by 0 bases and J by 2 bases, with 23 bases left in between. The CDR3 bases are TGCGCCAGCAGCTTGGGGGCAGGTGTCATCAAAAATTTAAACTATGGCTACACCTTC. Its translation is CASSLGAGVIKNLNYGYTF.

This chain uses TRBV27 with TRBJ1-1; possibly TRBD1 for D (5 bases). The CDR3 length is 15 residues. Germline assignment: CDR1 MNHEY and CDR2 SMNVEV (reference sequence). The germline V and J ends were trimmed by 5 bases and 5 bases, with 18 bases remaining between them. CDR3 region: CASSPGVGRGTEAFF. The CDR3 DNA follows: TGTGCCAGCAGTCCCGGTGTGGGGCGAGGTACTGAAGCTTTCTTT.

J is TRBJ2-7 and V is TRBV2, with TRBD1 matching 9 bases. V gave up 8 bases and J gave up 4 bases; unmatched junction bases: 6. This CDR3 region has 13 residues. Germline CDR1 is SNHLY and CDR2 is FYNNEI. CDR3 sequence: CASLGTGLYEQYF. CDR3 DNA: TGTGCCAGCCTCGGGACAGGGCTGTACGAGCAGTACTTC.

V usage is TRBV28 and J usage is TRBJ1-1; TRBD1 is a possible D gene (5 bases). Trimming took 3 bases from V and 5 from J, leaving 13 bases between them. This CDR3 has 14 amino acids. Germline CDR1 reads MDHEN; CDR2 reads SYDVKM. CDR3 sequence: CASSFRLGTTEAFF. DNA of the CDR3: TGTGCCAGCAGTTTTCGCTTGGGGACGACTGAAGCTTTCTTT.

The chain joins TRBV29-1 to TRBJ2-3; perhaps TRBD2 as D (6 bases). From germline, CDR1 is SQVTM and CDR2 ANQGSEA. The CDR3 has 14 amino acids. The germline V and J ends were trimmed by 7 bases and 2 bases, with 16 bases remaining between them. The CDR3 is CSGLAPTPTDTQYF. CDR3 sequence (DNA): TGCAGCGGGCTAGCGCCAACACCCACAGATACGCAGTATTTT.

The CDR3 loop reads CASSTTRTEANYGYTF. CDR3 nucleotide sequence: TGTGCCAGCAGCACCACACGGACGGAAGCTAACTATGGCTACACCTTC. The chain carries TRBV5-6 and TRBJ1-2; D is uncertain. CDR3 length equals 16 residues. Trimming removed 4 bases from V and 0 bases from J, with 16 bases in between. Germline CDR1 reads SGHDT; CDR2 reads YYEEEE.

V usage is TRBV6-5 and J usage is TRBJ2-7; possible D gene TRBD2, 6 bases. The CDR3 consists of 12 residues. V was shortened by 6 bases and J by 6 bases, with 12 bases between the two germline ends. CDR1 and CDR2 (germline): MNHEY, SVGAGI. CDR3 sequence: CASSRGASEQYF. DNA for the CDR3: TGTGCCAGCAGCCGCGGGGCTAGCGAGCAGTACTTC.

This chain connects TRBV6-1 to TRBJ2-4; either TRBD1 or TRBD2 may fit D (5 bases each). This CDR3 spans 18 amino acids. Germline assignment: CDR1 MNHNS and CDR2 SASEGT. V was clipped by 3 bases and J by 6 bases, with 24 bases between them. CDR3 sequence reads: CASSDGSTREGNRNIQYF. CDR3 DNA sequence: TGTGCCAGCAGTGACGGCTCAACCAGAGAGGGGAATAGAAACATTCAGTACTTC.

The genes are TRBV9 and TRBJ2-3, with a tentative D call TRBD1 (5 bases). Germline V lookup: CDR1 SGDLS, CDR2 YYNGEE. The CDR3 sequence is 15 residues long. V shed 0 bases and J shed 3 bases, with 11 bases lying between them. CDR3 DNA: TGTGCCAGCAGCGTAGATCAGGGCGTAACAGATACGCAGTATTTT. Translated: CASSVDQGVTDTQYF.

The V call is TRBV28, the J call TRBJ2-7; 13 positions match TRBD2. V shed 3 bases, J shed 7 bases, and the junction held 9 bases outside the gene matches. Germline V lookup: CDR1 MDHEN, CDR2 SYDVKM. The CDR3 sequence is 16 residues long. Written as DNA, the CDR3 is TGTGCCAGCAGTTTGACTAGCGGGGGGCTCTACGAAGAGCAGTACTTC. Translated, it gives CASSLTSGGLYEEQYF.